These T cell receptor beta chains were read from a single sample in a study of cytomegalovirus exposure and HLA in healthy donors. Produced via immunoSEQ multiplex PCR; TCRdb's table is partial and in-frame only. The sample lists 150,000 to 200,000 clones, about 85% occurring once. The sample was PBMCs. The receptors shown here come from a young man in good health and CMV-seropositive. CDR3s include the opening cysteine and the closing phenylalanine or tryptophan. Fields, in order: clone size, D gene, V gene, J gene, CDR3 protein, CDR3 DNA. D genes are given only for firm matches. Expanded clones get a size class; other rows say once, few or many, or leave the size out.

clone_size: NA
d_call: NA
v_call: TRBV27
j_call: TRBJ2-7
cdr3_aa: CASSRGGSYEQYF
cdr3_nt: TGTGCCAGCAGTAGGGGGGGCTCCTACGAGCAGTACTTC

clone_size: NA
d_call: NA
v_call: TRBV30
j_call: TRBJ2-7
cdr3_aa: CAWSVTPGPYEQYF
cdr3_nt: TGTGCCTGGAGTGTCACACCAGGCCCCTACGAGCAGTACTTC

clone_size: NA
d_call: TRBD1
v_call: TRBV6-1
j_call: TRBJ2-1
cdr3_aa: CASSVRDRNYNEQFF
cdr3_nt: TGTGCCAGCAGTGTTCGGGACAGGAACTACAATGAGCAGTTCTTC

clone_size: NA
d_call: NA
v_call: TRBV12-5
j_call: TRBJ2-5
cdr3_aa: CASGSGRDQQETQYF
cdr3_nt: TGTGCTAGTGGGTCGGGCCGGGATCAACAAGAGACCCAGTACTTC

clone_size: NA
d_call: TRBD1
v_call: TRBV4-2
j_call: TRBJ2-7
cdr3_aa: CASSQGTGASGEQYF
cdr3_nt: TGTGCCAGCAGCCAAGGGACAGGGGCCTCCGGGGAGCAGTACTTC

clone_size: NA
d_call: TRBD2
v_call: TRBV7-8
j_call: TRBJ2-1
cdr3_aa: CASSPRTSYNEQFF
cdr3_nt: TGTGCCAGCAGCCCCCGGACTAGCTACAATGAGCAGTTCTTC

clone_size: NA
d_call: NA
v_call: TRBV12-1
j_call: TRBJ2-1
cdr3_aa: CASSFIRLQRNEQFF
cdr3_nt: TGTGCCAGCAGCTTTATTCGATTGCAGCGAAATGAGCAGTTCTTC

clone_size: few
d_call: NA
v_call: TRBV2
j_call: TRBJ2-7
cdr3_aa: CATDQNGEQYF
cdr3_nt: TGTGCCACCGACCAGAACGGGGAGCAGTACTTC

clone_size: NA
d_call: NA
v_call: TRBV13
j_call: TRBJ1-2
cdr3_aa: CASSLTGWGQGIPGYTF
cdr3_nt: TGTGCCAGCAGCCTCACCGGGTGGGGTCAGGGGATTCCTGGCTACACCTTC

clone_size: NA
d_call: NA
v_call: TRBV30
j_call: TRBJ1-1
cdr3_aa: CAWTQLQGFPEAFF
cdr3_nt: TGTGCCTGGACCCAATTACAGGGTTTCCCTGAAGCTTTCTTT

clone_size: NA
d_call: NA
v_call: TRBV7-9
j_call: TRBJ1-1
cdr3_aa: CASSPGWTEAFF
cdr3_nt: TGTGCCAGCAGCCCCGGTTGGACTGAAGCTTTCTTT

clone_size: once
d_call: TRBD2
v_call: TRBV6-5
j_call: TRBJ2-2
cdr3_aa: CASSRTSTGELFF
cdr3_nt: TGTGCCAGCAGTCGGACTAGTACAGGGGAGCTGTTTTTT

clone_size: NA
d_call: NA
v_call: TRBV4-3
j_call: TRBJ1-5
cdr3_aa: CASSQAAGQPQHF
cdr3_nt: TGCGCCAGCAGCCAAGCTGCAGGGCAGCCCCAGCATTTT

clone_size: NA
d_call: TRBD1
v_call: TRBV11-3
j_call: TRBJ2-2
cdr3_aa: CASSSGTGGNTGELFF
cdr3_nt: TGTGCCAGCAGCTCAGGGACAGGGGGCAACACCGGGGAGCTGTTTTTT

clone_size: NA
d_call: NA
v_call: TRBV6-5
j_call: TRBJ1-4
cdr3_aa: CASSTRQTEKLFF
cdr3_nt: TGTGCCAGCAGTACCCGACAGACCGAAAAACTGTTTTTT

clone_size: NA
d_call: TRBD1
v_call: TRBV7-3
j_call: TRBJ2-7
cdr3_aa: CASSYDRGFPYEQYF
cdr3_nt: TGTGCCAGCAGCTACGACAGGGGGTTCCCCTACGAGCAGTACTTC

clone_size: few
d_call: NA
v_call: TRBV6-6
j_call: TRBJ1-2
cdr3_aa: CASSNGGWSGYTF
cdr3_nt: TGTGCCAGCAGCAATGGGGGGTGGAGTGGCTACACCTTC

clone_size: NA
d_call: TRBD2
v_call: TRBV5-6
j_call: TRBJ2-2
cdr3_aa: CASSLIGTSGTGELFF
cdr3_nt: TGTGCCAGCAGCTTGATCGGGACTAGCGGAACCGGGGAGCTGTTTTTT

clone_size: NA
d_call: TRBD1
v_call: TRBV18
j_call: TRBJ2-1
cdr3_aa: CASSLQGVSEQFF
cdr3_nt: TGTGCCAGCTCACTCCAGGGGGTGAGTGAGCAGTTCTTC

clone_size: few
d_call: TRBD2
v_call: TRBV15
j_call: TRBJ2-1
cdr3_aa: CATSRVSRGGEQFF
cdr3_nt: TGTGCCACCAGCAGAGTCTCACGCGGGGGGGAGCAGTTCTTC

clone_size: NA
d_call: NA
v_call: TRBV2
j_call: TRBJ2-7
cdr3_aa: CASTEGLREQYF
cdr3_nt: TGTGCCAGCACTGAGGGCCTCCGGGAGCAGTACTTC

clone_size: NA
d_call: NA
v_call: TRBV11-3
j_call: TRBJ2-2
cdr3_aa: CASTPLGGSNTGELFF
cdr3_nt: TGTGCCAGCACACCACTGGGGGGATCGAACACCGGGGAGCTGTTTTTT

clone_size: many
d_call: TRBD2
v_call: TRBV9
j_call: TRBJ2-5
cdr3_aa: CASSVVGQRGGNVQETQYF
cdr3_nt: TGTGCCAGCAGCGTAGTGGGCCAGCGGGGGGGTAATGTACAAGAGACCCAGTACTTC

clone_size: once
d_call: NA
v_call: TRBV19
j_call: TRBJ2-7
cdr3_aa: CASSRAGGYEQYF
cdr3_nt: TGTGCCAGTAGTAGGGCAGGTGGCTACGAGCAGTACTTC

clone_size: NA
d_call: NA
v_call: TRBV5-6
j_call: TRBJ2-7
cdr3_aa: CASSYSIGEQYF
cdr3_nt: TGTGCCAGCAGCTATTCCATCGGGGAGCAGTACTTC

clone_size: NA
d_call: NA
v_call: TRBV6-7
j_call: TRBJ1-5
cdr3_aa: CASSRQTGEYSNQPQHF
cdr3_nt: TGTGCCAGCAGTAGGCAGACGGGGGAATATAGCAATCAGCCCCAGCATTTT

clone_size: NA
d_call: TRBD1
v_call: TRBV9
j_call: TRBJ1-2
cdr3_aa: CASSGDRGPYGYTF
cdr3_nt: TGTGCCAGCAGCGGGGATAGGGGGCCCTATGGCTACACCTTC

clone_size: NA
d_call: NA
v_call: TRBV6-6
j_call: TRBJ1-2
cdr3_aa: CASSSILNRKNYGYTF
cdr3_nt: TGTGCCAGCAGCTCCATTCTCAACAGGAAAAACTATGGCTACACCTTC

clone_size: NA
d_call: NA
v_call: TRBV7-9
j_call: TRBJ1-1
cdr3_aa: CASSLPDSGMNTEAFF
cdr3_nt: TGTGCCAGCAGCCTACCCGATTCGGGGATGAACACTGAAGCTTTCTTT

clone_size: NA
d_call: TRBD1
v_call: TRBV7-9
j_call: TRBJ1-6
cdr3_aa: CASSPEDRGQGNSPLHF
cdr3_nt: TGTGCCAGCAGCCCTGAAGACAGGGGGCAGGGTAATTCACCCCTCCACTTT

clone_size: once
d_call: NA
v_call: TRBV7-9
j_call: TRBJ1-2
cdr3_aa: CASSPYTGTEGYTF
cdr3_nt: TGTGCCAGCAGCCCCTACACAGGAACAGAAGGCTACACCTTC

clone_size: once
d_call: NA
v_call: TRBV5-4
j_call: TRBJ2-5
cdr3_aa: CASSPGGAGGETQYF
cdr3_nt: TGTGCCAGCAGCCCCGGTGGGGCCGGGGGAGAGACCCAGTACTTC

clone_size: NA
d_call: TRBD2
v_call: TRBV19
j_call: TRBJ2-7
cdr3_aa: CASSIAPGSGATHYEQYF
cdr3_nt: TGTGCCAGTAGTATAGCCCCGGGGAGCGGGGCTACCCACTACGAGCAGTACTTC